This record looks at one T cell receptor (beta chain) sequence and its context. This clone was counted a single time. No antigen is known for it. The input lacks base qualities; no much larger clone sits a single base away. Using the deep immunoSEQ assay, TCR CDR3 regions were amplified from genomic DNA by multiplex PCR. For each cell subset, the extracted genomic DNA was distributed evenly across all wells of several immunoSEQ 96-well plates, and each plate served as one replicate. Each replicate PCR for sorted subsets received about 210 ng genomic DNA, equal to roughly 30,000 T cell genomes. The purified libraries were quantified using a Qubit 3.0 fluorometer, sized with a Bioanalyzer 2100, and then quantified again using the KAPA Library Quantification kit. A separate single-read 150-cycle Illumina NextSeq 550 flow cell was used to sequence each immunoSEQ 96-well plate. The original methods were these. Because only junctional sequences without quality scores were contained in the immunoSEQ output, filtering matching that applied to full-length reads could not be performed. Sequences were annotated with PyIR, a Python wrapper for IgBLAST v1.9, using IMGT germline references to assign V/J genes and CDR3. Reads were filtered out if the reads had weak V/J assignments (E-value above 1e-6), no CDR3, stop codons, out-of-frame junctions, or ambiguous translated residues. A V3J clonotype was defined by an identical inferred V gene, J gene, and CDR3 amino acid sequence. To compute the percentage overlap between repertoires, the number of shared unique clonotypes was divided by the size of the smaller repertoire. Three approaches were used to assess repertoire richness: RTK rarefaction, the Chao1 estimator, and Recon v2.1 estimates of unobserved clonotypes. Generation probabilities for all TCRbeta clonotypes obtained by the gDNA method from four donors were computed using OLGA. Held by TCRdb, this immuneACCESS table contains in-frame sequences only and omits some clones. Under half of the omission traces to an unresolved V gene where checked; the cause of the rest is unknown. V, J and clone size are taken as reported in that table, and D and trimming were inferred from the DNA itself. The sample data list around 240,000 clones, and 65% to 70% of these were observed just once. Jointly, the top ten make up around 10% of the sample.

The germline V gene (reference sequence) provides CDR1 DFQATT and CDR2 SNEGSKA. From the cysteine through the phenylalanine, the CDR3 covers 11 amino acids. The DNA shown is the 33-base CDR3, in frame from base 1. V sheds 3 bases and J sheds 6 bases, leaving 7 bases between their ends. This entry is derived from a study of shared clonotypes between healthy human individuals (dated by TCRdb to 2018 to 2020). At the level of the whole study: The cohort comprised two women and a few men aged 18 to 49 years. Libraries were prepared and TCR repertoires were sequenced by different laboratories using diverse techniques, in order to increase sequencing depth and limit assay-specific biases. Blood TCR repertoires of five healthy adults were deeply sequenced to estimate repertoire size and the extent of clonotype sharing between individuals. Between about 0.8 and 9 billion PBMCs per donor were obtained by leukapheresis. For each donor, CD4 naive and CD4 memory were each given three plates, CD8 naive was given two plates, and CD8 memory was given one plate. Results and caveats for the whole study, not just this receptor: Even with the large sequencing depth, rarefaction of the sorted-subset datasets indicated that sequencing was incomplete. Pairwise subsampling indicated that sequencing depth was expected to affect the degree of clonotype sharing among donors. About 5% of naive CD4, 3.5% of naive CD8, 2.3% of memory CD4, and over 0.35% of memory CD8 clonotypes were shared across several donors. Higher generation probabilities were observed for clonotypes shared by all four sorted-subset donors than for non-shared clonotypes. Only blood was sampled, and tissue TCR repertoires likely differ from those in blood. Because the study included a small number of donors, the genetic and exposure-history diversity represented was limited. Estimated clonotype richness was generally larger for naive than for memory subsets.

The donors were healthy, HIV-negative adults with no recently reported acute infections or vaccinations. Every donor was a Caucasian adult residing in Nashville, Tennessee, USA. CD4+ T cells were enriched through magnetic negative selection, after which naive cells were positively selected on CD45RA and the remaining negative fraction served as the memory subset. After blood collection by leukapheresis, PBMCs were isolated using Ficoll-Histopaque density gradient centrifugation and then cryopreserved in the vapor phase of liquid nitrogen. Analytical flow cytometry was used to check the purity and quantity of each magnetically sorted T cell population. From each sorted fraction, genomic DNA was isolated and quantified by UV absorbance on a Nanodrop 2000c.

The rearranged segments are TRBV20-1 and TRBJ2-3; there is no confident call for the D gene. Source material: memory CD4+ T cells sorted from blood. This specimen's cell subset or site label, per the study, means: CD45RA-negative fraction. The origin of this receptor is a man aged 25 to 40 in good health. The DNA sequence reads TGCAGTGCTAGGGTCGGGGATACGCAGTATTTT. This gives the protein CSARVGDTQYF.